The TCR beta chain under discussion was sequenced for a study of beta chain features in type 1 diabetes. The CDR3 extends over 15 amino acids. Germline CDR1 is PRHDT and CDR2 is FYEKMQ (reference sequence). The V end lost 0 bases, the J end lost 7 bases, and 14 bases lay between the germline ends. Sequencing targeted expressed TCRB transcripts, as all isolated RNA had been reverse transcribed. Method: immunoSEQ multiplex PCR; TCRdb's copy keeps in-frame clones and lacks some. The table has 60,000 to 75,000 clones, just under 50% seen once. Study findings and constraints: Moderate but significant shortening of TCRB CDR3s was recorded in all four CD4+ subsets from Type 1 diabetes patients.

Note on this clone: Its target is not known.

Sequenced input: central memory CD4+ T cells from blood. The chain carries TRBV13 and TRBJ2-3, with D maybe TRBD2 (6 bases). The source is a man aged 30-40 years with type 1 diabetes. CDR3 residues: CASSLGPSEGYTQYF. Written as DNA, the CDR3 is TGTGCCAGCAGCTTAGGCCCTAGCGAGGGGTATACGCAGTATTTT.